A selection of T cell receptor beta chains follows, all from one sample in a study of blood T cell repertoires in COVID-19. Here immunoSEQ multiplex PCR was the method, and the copy in TCRdb shows in-frame clones only, minus some. Here the sample spans 140,000 to 150,000 clones, almost 80% being singletons. Specimen: peripheral blood. The receptor set was obtained from a man aged 50 to 59 with active or convalescent COVID-19. CDR3s include the opening cysteine and the closing phenylalanine or tryptophan.

TRBJ2-3	TRBV28	CASSRAPTGGTDTQYF
TRBJ1-1	TRBV7-9	CASSHTAGSNTEAFF
TRBJ2-3	TRBV27	CASRVGQGDSGTDTQYF
TRBJ1-2	TRBV24-1	CATSVRRVYGYTF
TRBJ2-7	TRBV5-1	CASSWGLGPDEQYF
TRBJ1-4	TRBV7-9	CASSPLGGTAEKLFF
TRBJ2-7	TRBV13	CASSTRGQREQYF
TRBJ1-1	TRBV29-1	CSGGRNTEAFF
TRBJ2-7	TRBV28	CASKARVYEQYF
TRBJ1-1	TRBV5-1	CASSSEEGDTEAFF
TRBJ2-1	TRBV7-3	CASSPPSQRGNNNEQFF
TRBJ2-7	TRBV10-2	CASSEKASGSYEQYF
TRBJ2-5	TRBV19	CATTLHYPSQETQYF
TRBJ2-7	TRBV12-3/TRBV12-4	CASSRININEQYF
TRBJ2-1	TRBV18	CASSLTGQNEQFF
TRBJ2-2	TRBV6-6	CASSSSPIRGELFF
TRBJ2-7	TRBV19	CASSTDRDSGEQYF
TRBJ2-2	TRBV29-1	CSGSVPSTGELFF
TRBJ2-1	TRBV5-6	CASTRGQEATAEQFF
TRBJ2-1	TRBV2	CASSEPGGANEQFF
TRBJ1-1	TRBV27	CASSPNRGRYTEAFF
TRBJ2-1	TRBV14	CASSQITSSYNEQFF
TRBJ1-2	TRBV7-9	CASTIAIRAYGYTF
TRBJ1-6	TRBV6-1	CASSEAPPGGDNSPLHF
TRBJ2-1	TRBV27	CASSAIASDEQFF
TRBJ1-2	TRBV28	CASSLDSYYGYTF
TRBJ2-7	TRBV9	CASSLREGRSYEQYF
TRBJ2-1	TRBV7-8	CASSPRGEQFF
TRBJ2-1	TRBV4-1	CASSPRGLAGTSYNEQFF
TRBJ2-5	TRBV7-3	CASSLTGAGETQYF
TRBJ2-5	TRBV7-3	CASSLTASTSGRGRETQYF
TRBJ2-1	TRBV6-1	CASSDRLASYNEQFF
TRBJ1-1	TRBV6-1	CASSDRDRGLGTEAFF
TRBJ2-7	TRBV29-1	CSASGSGRNYEQYF
TRBJ1-2	TRBV18	CASSPRVTGLADPDYTF
TRBJ1-5	TRBV10-3	CAISELGRAGQPQHF
TRBJ2-5	TRBV2	CASSEAGETQYF
TRBJ2-5	TRBV28	CASSLWSRAETQYF
TRBJ2-7	TRBV10-3	CAISDQGYEQYF
TRBJ1-1	TRBV6-5	CASSRYRNTEAFF
TRBJ1-1	TRBV30	CAWGSGLTEAFF
TRBJ1-1	TRBV4-1	CASSQEEPGQKAFF